These T cell receptor beta chains were read from a single sample in a study of CD8+CD57+ T cells in acquired aplastic anemia. One entry per CDR3 protein results from TCRdb running MiXCR on the reads. The table lists roughly 190,000 distinct CDR3 sequences, more than 45% of them singletons, with around 9.7% in the top ten. The sample comprised sorted CD4+, CD8+, or CD8+CD57+ T cells (not recorded which) from PBMCs. The receptors derive from a human donor with aplastic anemia. Both conserved end residues are part of each CDR3. The order of the fields is D gene, clone size, J gene, V gene, CDR3 DNA, CDR3 protein. The D gene is left open where the match is weak. Size values are once, few and many counts, or a class for expanded clones, and some rows have none.

TRBD1 many TRBJ1-4 TRBV20-1 TGCAGTGCTACCACGGGGACAGGGAATGAAAAACTGTTTTTT CSATTGTGNEKLFF
TRBD1 NA TRBJ1-6 TRBV5-1 TGCGCCAGCAGCTCGGGACAGGGATTGGGCTCCTATAATTCACCCCTCCACTTT CASSSGQGLGSYNSPLHF
NA NA TRBJ2-7 TRBV25-1 TGTGCCACCGGGGCAGGTTCCAACGAGCAGTACTTC CATGAGSNEQYF
NA NA TRBJ2-3 TRBV9 TGTGCCAGCAGCTCCTCTTCCGGGGGGCTTGGAGGGGCAGATACGCAGTATTTT CASSSSSGGLGGADTQYF
NA many TRBJ2-7 TRBV5-5 TGTGCCAGCAGCTCCCGACGGACCTCCTACGAGCAGTACTTC CASSSRRTSYEQYF
TRBD1 many TRBJ1-1 TRBV7-3 TGTGCCAGCAGCGGACAGGGAGACACTGAAGCTTTCTTT CASSGQGDTEAFF
NA NA TRBJ1-5 TRBV7-9 TGTGCCAGCAGCTTAACTCGGAGCAATCAGCCCCAGCATTTT CASSLTRSNQPQHF
NA few TRBJ2-7 TRBV2 TGTGCCAGCGTCCCTAGCAGCTCCTACGAGCAGTACTTC CASVPSSSYEQYF
TRBD1 few TRBJ2-3 TRBV20-1 TGCAGTGCCAGGGGGGACAGGGGGCTCGATACGCAGTATTTT CSARGDRGLDTQYF
NA NA TRBJ1-1 TRBV9 TGTGCCAGCAGCCCGAGAGGAGGCCCGAACACTGAAGCTTTCTTT CASSPRGGPNTEAFF
NA NA TRBJ2-1 TRBV2 TGTGCCAGGACACCCTACAATGAGCAGTTCTTC CARTPYNEQFF
TRBD1 many TRBJ1-2 TRBV6-1 TGTGCCACCGCGACAGGGGGCGAGGGCTACACCTTC CATATGGEGYTF
NA once TRBJ2-4 TRBV29-1 TGCAGCGTACTACGCCTCGAGGGGGGGGTTGAAAACATTCAGTACTTC CSVLRLEGGVENIQYF
TRBD1 few TRBJ2-3 TRBV5-1 TGCGCCAGCAGCGGGGACAGGGGGCGGACAGATACGCAGTATTTT CASSGDRGRTDTQYF
NA NA TRBJ2-7 TRBV29-1 TGCAGCGTCCGAGGGGGGAGGTCCTACGAGCAGTACTTC CSVRGGRSYEQYF
TRBD1 NA TRBJ1-2 TRBV27 TGTGCCAGCAGTTACATGACAGGGCGGAACTATGGCTACACCTTC CASSYMTGRNYGYTF
NA many TRBJ1-5 TRBV5-1 TGCGCCAGCAGCCTCGGGGGGCAGGGCGGTCAGCCCCAGCATTTT CASSLGGQGGQPQHF
NA many TRBJ1-5 TRBV5-1 TGCGCCAGCAGCTTGAGTGGACGGAGCAATCAGCCCCAGCATTTT CASSLSGRSNQPQHF
TRBD1 few TRBJ1-6 TRBV10-3 TGTGCCAGCGCCAAGACGACAGGGCAGAATTCACCCCTCCACTTT CASAKTTGQNSPLHF
NA NA TRBJ1-2 TRBV30 TGTGCCTGGAGTTTGGACAGCATGAGTGGCTACACCTTC CAWSLDSMSGYTF
NA NA TRBJ1-2 TRBV19 TGTGCCAGCAGTTACCCCGGACAGGGCTACACCTTC CASSYPGQGYTF
NA NA TRBJ2-4 TRBV12-3/TRBV12-4 TGTGCCAGCAGTTTAGATATGGGTAAAAACATTCAGTACTTC CASSLDMGKNIQYF
TRBD1 few TRBJ2-7 TRBV2 TGTGCCAGCAGTAACGGACAGGGAAAATCCTACGAGCAGTACTTC CASSNGQGKSYEQYF
NA many TRBJ2-1 TRBV6-6 TGTGCCAGCAGTTATCCTAAATCAGAGCAGTTCTTC CASSYPKSEQFF
TRBD1 many TRBJ1-1 TRBV7-9 TGTGCCAGCAGCCCTAACAGGGGATTGTCAGCTTTCTTT CASSPNRGLSAFF
NA few TRBJ2-1 TRBV29-1 TGCAGCGTCAGCTTGAAGGTCGGTGAGCAGTTCTTC CSVSLKVGEQFF
TRBD2 few TRBJ2-7 TRBV20-1 TGCAGTGCTTGGACTAGTCAGAGCTCCTACGAGCAGTACTTC CSAWTSQSSYEQYF
NA NA TRBJ1-5 TRBV6-5 TGTGCCAGCAGTTACGCCGGGTTAAGCAATCAGCCCCAGCATTTT CASSYAGLSNQPQHF
TRBD1 few TRBJ2-7 TRBV20-1 TGCAGTGTTATAGTTGGGACAGGGGGCTACGAGCAGTACTTC CSVIVGTGGYEQYF
NA many TRBJ2-1 TRBV9 TGTGCCAGCAGCAGCCTCGGAGGCTCCTACAATGAGCAGTTCTTC CASSSLGGSYNEQFF
TRBD1 few TRBJ2-5 TRBV15 TGTGCCACCAGCAGAGATGCGACAGGGGGTTGGGAGACCCAGTACTTC CATSRDATGGWETQYF
TRBD1 NA TRBJ1-2 TRBV29-1 TGCAGCGTTGAGAAGGGACAGGGGATTGGCAATGGCTTCACCTTC CSVEKGQGIGNGFTF
NA many TRBJ1-2 TRBV19 TGTGCCAGTAGTATATCCTACGTCAGGGCGTTGAATGGCTACACCTTC CASSISYVRALNGYTF
TRBD1 NA TRBJ2-7 TRBV12-3/TRBV12-4 TGTGCCAGCAGTTGGGGGGACAGGGCTACCTACGAGCAGTACTTC CASSWGDRATYEQYF
NA few TRBJ2-3 TRBV10-2 TGCGCCAGCGGTTCGGATAGCACAGATACGCAGTATTTT CASGSDSTDTQYF
NA many TRBJ1-1 TRBV11-3 TGTGCCAGCAGCCCAGGGCCCATGCGGGACACTGAAGCTTTCTTT CASSPGPMRDTEAFF
NA NA TRBJ2-3 TRBV10-3 TGTGCCATCAGTGAACAACAGACAGATACGCAGTATTTT CAISEQQTDTQYF
NA many TRBJ1-1 TRBV5-1 TGCGCCAGCAGCTCGAGGGGGGGACCGCTGAACACTGAAGCTTTCTTT CASSSRGGPLNTEAFF
NA many TRBJ2-4 TRBV7-9 TGTGCCAGCAGCCGGGGATACCTAGGGGACATTCAGTACTTC CASSRGYLGDIQYF
TRBD2 many TRBJ2-7 TRBV7-9 TGTGCCAGCAGCTCCCGCGGGGGGGACCTCTACGAGCAGTACTTC CASSSRGGDLYEQYF
NA NA TRBJ1-6 TRBV19 TGTGCCAGTACGGCGGGGGCGAAGAATTCACCCCTCCACTTT CASTAGAKNSPLHF
NA few TRBJ1-4 TRBV6-2/TRBV6-3 TGTGCCAGCAATCACAGGGTATGGGAAAAACTGTTTTTT CASNHRVWEKLFF